Below, 7 T cell receptor beta chains from the same sample are listed, as sequenced in a study of vaccination effects on CD4 cells after COVID-19. Antigen-specific CD4+ T cells expanded by the ViraFEST assay with viral peptide pools were then sequenced. Having been cultured for ten to eleven days, the cells underwent CD4+ T cell isolation. Having tested negative for nucleocapsid antibodies, the vaccine recipients showed no prior SARS-CoV-2 infection. These TCRs are of unknown antigen specificity. TCRdb's table, derived via immunoSEQ multiplex PCR, lists solely in-frame clones and lacks some. The sample has some 68,000 clones, approximately 72% seen once; the top ten hold roughly 4%. Source: CD4+ T cells from PBMCs cultured with HCoV-OC43 spike peptides, taken before COVID-19 vaccination. As for subset: HCoV-OC43 spike overlapping peptide pool stimulation. These receptor sequences come from a human donor who received a COVID-19 vaccine.

The genes are TRBV7-2 and TRBJ2-3, with 11 bases matching TRBD2. Germline CDR1 is SGHTA and CDR2 is FQGNSA. After removal of 6 bases from V and 4 bases from J, the junction contained 9 bases not matched to a gene. The CDR3 is 16 amino acids. CDR3 amino acids: CASRHELAGAADTQYF. CDR3 bases: TGTGCCAGCAGACACGAACTAGCGGGGGCGGCAGATACGCAGTATTTT.

The V gene is TRBV7-3, the J gene TRBJ2-3, with 9 positions matching TRBD2. CDR1 SGHTA and CDR2 FQGTGA come from the germline V gene. CDR3 length equals 16 residues. Germline trimming cut 5 bases from V and 7 bases from J; bases unmatched to any gene: 13. The DNA for the CDR3 is TGTGCCAGCAGCCGCGAAGGGGCGGGGGGGCCGAATACGCAGTATTTT. Its protein product is CASSREGAGGPNTQYF.

This chain joins TRBV15 and TRBJ2-3; D unresolved. This CDR3 has 15 residues. The V end was cut by 0 bases, the J end by 0 bases, with 7 bases between. The germline V gene has CDR1 LNHNV and CDR2 YYDKDF (reference sequence). The CDR3 loop reads CATSRDEASTDTQYF. The CDR3 nucleotides are TGTGCCACCAGCAGAGATGAAGCTAGCACAGATACGCAGTATTTT.

CDR3 nucleotide sequence: TGTGCCAGCAACAGGGTGGCCAATCAGCCCCAGCATTTT. It translates to CASNRVANQPQHF. The rearrangement links TRBV2 to TRBJ1-5; maybe TRBD1 (6 bases). The CDR3 is 13 amino acids. Looked up from germline, CDR1 is SNHLY and CDR2 is FYNNEI. V dropped 7 bases and J dropped 3 bases, with 10 bases sitting between them.

The rearrangement uses TRBV10-2 and TRBJ2-3; 8 bases line up with TRBD2. The J segment lost 2 bases and the V segment lost 3 bases, leaving 4 bases of the junction unmatched. The germline CDR1 and CDR2 sequences are WSHSY and SAAADI. CDR3 length equals 15 residues. CDR3 sequence reads: CASSDYGGATDTQYF. As DNA, the CDR3 is TGCGCCAGCAGTGACTACGGGGGGGCCACAGATACGCAGTATTTT.

The chain is built from TRBV20-1 and TRBJ2-7, with D possibly matching TRBD1 (5 bases). Deletions cut 3 bases from V and 2 bases from J, with 11 bases between. Germline V gene lookup returns CDR1 DFQATT and CDR2 SNEGSKA (reference sequence). The CDR3 contains 13 residues. CDR3 bases: TGCAGTGCTAGTGGGCAGGGAACCTACGAGCAGTACGTC. This sequence encodes CSASGQGTYEQYV.

The chain couples TRBV19 to TRBJ2-3, with D unresolved. This CDR3 region has 12 residues. From germline, CDR1 is LNHDA and CDR2 SQIVND (reference sequence). Deletions cut 7 bases from V and 6 bases from J, with 11 bases between. The chain's CDR3 is CASKGLSDTQYF. The CDR3 nucleotides are TGTGCCAGTAAAGGCCTCAGTGATACGCAGTATTTT.